The source of this TCR beta chain is a study of T cell clonality in common variable immunodeficiency. In its sample, this clone was seen a few times. What it recognizes is unknown. CVID and control samples used equivalent genomic DNA input. Sequencing used immunoSEQ multiplex PCR; TCRdb keeps in-frame clones, though not all of them. The sample shows roughly 32,000 clones, none of them appearing just once. Points from the study as a whole: TCRbeta clonality was increased in CVID versus healthy controls. Common variable immunodeficiency TCR beta sequences reportedly had fewer deletions and N-nucleotide insertions. T cell subpopulation sequencing would be needed to explain CVID clonality.

The sequence derives from a human donor with common variable immunodeficiency. The specimen sequenced was peripheral blood mononuclear cells.

The sequenced CDR3 bases are TGTGCCAGCAGCTTATCGGCTAGCGAATACAATGAG. This sequence encodes CASSLSASEYNE. The full CDR3 sequence reads CASSLSASEYNEQFF. This chain uses TRBV7-3 with TRBJ2-1; TRBD2 might be the D (6 bases). From the germline J gene comes the end of the CDR3, since the read stops 3 residues before it. Trimming shortened V by 2 bases and J by 4 bases, and 12 bases separated the two germline ends. The CDR3 runs 15 residues. The V gene's germline CDR1 is SGHTA and CDR2 FQGTGA. Full variable domain (outside the CDR3, taken from reference TRBV7-3 and TRBJ2-1): GAGVSQTPSNKVTEKGKYVELRCDPISGHTALYWYRQSLGQGPEFLIYFQGTGAADDSGLPNDRFFAVRPEGSVSTLKIQRTERGDSAVYLCASSLSASEYNEQFFGPGTRLTVL.